The sequence of this TCR beta chain was determined in a study of T-cell memory formation after mild COVID-19. The CDR3 spans 13 residues. V shed 1 base and J shed 3 bases, with 7 bases lying between them. Germline V gene data show CDR1 as MGHDK and CDR2 as SYGVNS. This clonotype was detected only once. MiXCR, applied by TCRdb to the 5' RACE reads, yields one record per CDR3 protein. The sample holds 400,000 to 500,000 distinct CDR3 sequences, around 19% seen once. The gene calls are TRBV25-1 and TRBJ2-7; no reliable D call. This clonotype was sampled from an adult woman who had mild COVID-19 (a few samples of this study predate the infection). Cell type and time point are not known. The sample taken for sequencing was PBMCs or a T cell subset sorted from them (not recorded which). CDR3 DNA sequence: TGTGCCAGCAGTGAATGGGCCAACTACGAGCAGTACTTC. Protein product: CASSEWANYEQYF.